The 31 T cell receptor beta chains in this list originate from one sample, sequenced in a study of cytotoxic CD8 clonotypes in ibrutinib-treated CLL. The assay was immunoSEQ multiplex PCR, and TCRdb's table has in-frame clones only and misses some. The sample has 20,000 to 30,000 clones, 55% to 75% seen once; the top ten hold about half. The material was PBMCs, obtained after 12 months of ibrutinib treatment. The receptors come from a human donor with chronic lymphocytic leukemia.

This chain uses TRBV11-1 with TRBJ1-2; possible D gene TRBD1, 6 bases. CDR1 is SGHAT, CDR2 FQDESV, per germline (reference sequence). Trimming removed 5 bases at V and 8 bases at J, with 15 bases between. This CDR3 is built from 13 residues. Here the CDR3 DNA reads TGTGCCAGCAGCCTAGGGGGAATATACGGCTACACCTTC. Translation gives CASSLGGIYGYTF.

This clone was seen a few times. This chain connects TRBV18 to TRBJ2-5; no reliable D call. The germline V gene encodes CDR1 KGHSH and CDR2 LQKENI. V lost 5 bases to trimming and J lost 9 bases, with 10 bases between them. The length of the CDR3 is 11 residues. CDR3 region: CASSSNEAQYF. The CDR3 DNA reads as TGTGCCAGCTCATCCAACGAAGCCCAGTACTTC.

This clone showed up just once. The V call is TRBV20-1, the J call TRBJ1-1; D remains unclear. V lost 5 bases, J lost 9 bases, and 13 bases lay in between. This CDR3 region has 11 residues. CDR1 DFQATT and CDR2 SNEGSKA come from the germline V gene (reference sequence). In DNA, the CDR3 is TGCAGTGCTCCGGACGGTTCAAAAGCTTTCTTT. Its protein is CSAPDGSKAFF.

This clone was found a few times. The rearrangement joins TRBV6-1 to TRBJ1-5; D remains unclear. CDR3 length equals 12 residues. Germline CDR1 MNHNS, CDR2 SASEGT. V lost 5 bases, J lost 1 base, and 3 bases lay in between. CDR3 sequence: CASSKSNQPQHF. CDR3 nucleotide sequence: TGTGCCAGCAGTAAGAGCAATCAGCCCCAGCATTTT.

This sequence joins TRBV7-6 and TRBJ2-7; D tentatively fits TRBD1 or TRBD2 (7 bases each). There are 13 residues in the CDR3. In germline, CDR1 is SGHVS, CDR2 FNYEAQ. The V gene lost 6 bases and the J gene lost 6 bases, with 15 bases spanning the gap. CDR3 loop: CASRSGGVGEQYF. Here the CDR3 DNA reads TGTGCCAGCAGGTCAGGGGGGGTGGGCGAGCAGTACTTC.

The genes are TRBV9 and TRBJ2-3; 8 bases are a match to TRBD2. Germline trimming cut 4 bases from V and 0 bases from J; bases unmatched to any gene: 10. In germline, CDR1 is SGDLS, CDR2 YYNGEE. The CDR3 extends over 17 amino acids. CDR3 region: CASSTGLAAGSTDTQYF. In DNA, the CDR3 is TGTGCCAGCAGCACCGGACTAGCCGCTGGGAGCACAGATACGCAGTATTTT.

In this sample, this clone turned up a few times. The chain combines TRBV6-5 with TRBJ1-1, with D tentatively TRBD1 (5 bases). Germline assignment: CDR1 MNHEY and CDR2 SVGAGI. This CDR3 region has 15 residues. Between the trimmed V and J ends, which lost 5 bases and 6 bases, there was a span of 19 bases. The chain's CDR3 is CASSRGANVSPEAFF. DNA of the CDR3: TGTGCCAGCAGTCGAGGGGCGAACGTATCCCCTGAAGCTTTCTTT.

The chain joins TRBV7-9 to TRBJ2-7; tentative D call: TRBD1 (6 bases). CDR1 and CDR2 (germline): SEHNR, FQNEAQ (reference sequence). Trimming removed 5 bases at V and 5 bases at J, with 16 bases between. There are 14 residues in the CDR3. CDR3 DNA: TGTGCCAGCAGCATCTTACAGGGATCCAACGAGCAGTACTTC. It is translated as CASSILQGSNEQYF.

The CDR3 sequence is CATSWRGTEVTQYF. CDR3 coding DNA: TGTGCCACCAGCTGGCGGGGGACGGAGGTGACCCAGTACTTC. The chain is built from TRBV15 and TRBJ2-5, with 7 bases that match TRBD2. With 5 bases clipped from V and 7 bases from J, the junction kept 10 bases outside the gene matches. The CDR3 loop spans 14 amino acids. Germline CDR1 and CDR2: LNHNV and YYDKDF (reference sequence).

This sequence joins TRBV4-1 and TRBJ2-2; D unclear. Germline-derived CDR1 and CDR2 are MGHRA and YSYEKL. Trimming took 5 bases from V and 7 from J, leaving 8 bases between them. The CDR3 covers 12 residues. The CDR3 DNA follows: TGCGCCAGCAGCTCTCCAGGCGGGGAGCTGTTTTTT. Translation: CASSSPGGELFF.

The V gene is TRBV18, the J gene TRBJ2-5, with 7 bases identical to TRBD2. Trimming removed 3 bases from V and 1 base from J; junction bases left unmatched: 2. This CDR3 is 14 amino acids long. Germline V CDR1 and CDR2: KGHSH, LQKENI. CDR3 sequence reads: CASSPGGVQETQYF. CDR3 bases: TGTGCCAGCTCACCGGGAGGGGTCCAAGAGACCCAGTACTTC.

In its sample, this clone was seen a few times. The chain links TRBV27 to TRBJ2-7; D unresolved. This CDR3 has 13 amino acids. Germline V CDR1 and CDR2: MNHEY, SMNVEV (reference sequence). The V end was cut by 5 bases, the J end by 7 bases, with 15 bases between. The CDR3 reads CASSRTGAREQYF. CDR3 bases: TGTGCCAGCAGTCGGACGGGCGCTAGAGAGCAGTACTTC.

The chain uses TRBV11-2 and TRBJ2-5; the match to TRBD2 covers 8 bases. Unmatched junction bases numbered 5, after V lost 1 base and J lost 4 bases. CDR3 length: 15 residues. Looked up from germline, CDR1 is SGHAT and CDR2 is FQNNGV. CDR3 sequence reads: CASSLAGGAGETQYF. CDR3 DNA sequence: TGTGCCAGCAGCTTAGCCGGGGGGGCCGGAGAGACCCAGTACTTC. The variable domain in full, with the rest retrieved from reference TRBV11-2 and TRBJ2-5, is EAGVAQSPRYKIIEKRQSVAFWCNPISGHATLYWYQQILGQGPKLLIQFQNNGVVDDSQLPKDRFSAERLKGVDSTLKIQPAKLEDSAVYLCASSLAGGAGETQYFGPGTRLLVL.

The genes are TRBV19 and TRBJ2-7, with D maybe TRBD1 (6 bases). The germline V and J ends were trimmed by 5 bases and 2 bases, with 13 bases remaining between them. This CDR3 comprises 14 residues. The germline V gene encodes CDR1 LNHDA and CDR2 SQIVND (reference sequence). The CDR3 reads CASSLRDTTYEQYF. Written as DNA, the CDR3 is TGTGCCAGTAGTCTCCGGGACACCACCTACGAGCAGTACTTC.

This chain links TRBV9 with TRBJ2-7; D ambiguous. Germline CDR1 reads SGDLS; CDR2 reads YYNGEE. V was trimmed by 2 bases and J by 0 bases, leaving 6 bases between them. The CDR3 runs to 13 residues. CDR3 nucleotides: TGTGCCAGCAGCGTTGACTCCTCCTACGAGCAGTACTTC. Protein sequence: CASSVDSSYEQYF.

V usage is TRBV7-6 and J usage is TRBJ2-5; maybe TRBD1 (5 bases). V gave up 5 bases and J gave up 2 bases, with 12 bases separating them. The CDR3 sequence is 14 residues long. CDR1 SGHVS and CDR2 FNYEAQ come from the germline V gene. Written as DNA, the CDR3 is TGTGCCAGCAGCCCGACAGATCTTCAAGAGACCCAGTACTTC. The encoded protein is CASSPTDLQETQYF.

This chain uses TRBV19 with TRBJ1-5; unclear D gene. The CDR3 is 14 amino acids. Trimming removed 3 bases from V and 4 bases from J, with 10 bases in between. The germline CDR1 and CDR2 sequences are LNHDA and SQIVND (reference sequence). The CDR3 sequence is CASSMRPLNQPQHF. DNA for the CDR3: TGTGCCAGTAGTATGCGACCGCTAAATCAGCCCCAGCATTTT. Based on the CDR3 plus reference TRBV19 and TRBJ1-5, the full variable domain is DGGITQSPKYLFRKEGQNVTLSCEQNLNHDAMYWYRQDPGQGLRLIYYSQIVNDFQKGDIAEGYSVSREKKESFPLTVTSAQKNPTAFYLCASSMRPLNQPQHFGDGTRLSIL.

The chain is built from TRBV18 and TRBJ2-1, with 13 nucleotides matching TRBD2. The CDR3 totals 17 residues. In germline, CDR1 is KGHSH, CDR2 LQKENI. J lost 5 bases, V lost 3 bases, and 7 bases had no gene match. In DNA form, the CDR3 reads TGTGCCAGCTCACCGGAAGCGACTAGCGGGGGGCACAATGAGCAGTTCTTC. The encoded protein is CASSPEATSGGHNEQFF.

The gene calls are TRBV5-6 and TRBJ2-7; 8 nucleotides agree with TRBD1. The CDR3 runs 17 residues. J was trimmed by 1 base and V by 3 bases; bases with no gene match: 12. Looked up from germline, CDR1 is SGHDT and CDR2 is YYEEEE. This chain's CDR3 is CASSWTVDRARSYEQYF. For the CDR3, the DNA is TGTGCCAGCAGCTGGACCGTGGACAGGGCGAGATCCTACGAGCAGTACTTC.

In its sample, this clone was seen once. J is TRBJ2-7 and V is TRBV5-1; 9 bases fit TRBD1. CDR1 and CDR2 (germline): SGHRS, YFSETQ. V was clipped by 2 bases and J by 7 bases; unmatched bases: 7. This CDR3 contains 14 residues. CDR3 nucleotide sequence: TGCGCCAGCAGCTTCGGACAGGGGAGGACAGAGCAGTACTTC. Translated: CASSFGQGRTEQYF.

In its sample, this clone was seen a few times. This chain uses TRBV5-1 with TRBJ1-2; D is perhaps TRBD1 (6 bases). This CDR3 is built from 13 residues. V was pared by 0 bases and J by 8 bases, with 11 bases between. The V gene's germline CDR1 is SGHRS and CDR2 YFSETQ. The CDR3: CASSLDRVKGYTF. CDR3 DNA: TGCGCCAGCAGCTTGGACAGGGTGAAAGGCTACACCTTC.

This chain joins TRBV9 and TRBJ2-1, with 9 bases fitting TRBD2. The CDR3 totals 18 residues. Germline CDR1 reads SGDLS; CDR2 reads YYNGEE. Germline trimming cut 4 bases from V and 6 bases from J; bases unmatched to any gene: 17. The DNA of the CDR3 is TGTGCCAGCAGCCCCCCGGAGGGGGCGGGGGGGCCGGGCAATGAGCAGTTCTTC. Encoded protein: CASSPPEGAGGPGNEQFF.

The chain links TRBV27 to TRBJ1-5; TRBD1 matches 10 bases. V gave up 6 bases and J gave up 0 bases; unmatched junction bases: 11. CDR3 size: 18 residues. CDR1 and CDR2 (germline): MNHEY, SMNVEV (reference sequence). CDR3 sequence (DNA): TGTGCCAGCAGCATCGGGACAGGGGCCCGATATAGCAATCAGCCCCAGCATTTT. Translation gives CASSIGTGARYSNQPQHF.

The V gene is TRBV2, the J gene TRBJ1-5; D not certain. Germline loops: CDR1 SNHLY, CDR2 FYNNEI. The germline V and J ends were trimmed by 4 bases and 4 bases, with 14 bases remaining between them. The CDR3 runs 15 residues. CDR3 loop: CASSATRNPNQPQHF. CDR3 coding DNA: TGTGCCAGCAGTGCAACCCGAAACCCAAATCAGCCCCAGCATTTT.

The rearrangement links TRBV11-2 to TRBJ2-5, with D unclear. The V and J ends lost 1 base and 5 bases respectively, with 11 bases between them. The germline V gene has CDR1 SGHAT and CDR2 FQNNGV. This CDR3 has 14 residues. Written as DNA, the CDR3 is TGTGCCAGCAGCTTAGCCCCAGGCCGCGAGACCCAGTACTTC. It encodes CASSLAPGRETQYF.

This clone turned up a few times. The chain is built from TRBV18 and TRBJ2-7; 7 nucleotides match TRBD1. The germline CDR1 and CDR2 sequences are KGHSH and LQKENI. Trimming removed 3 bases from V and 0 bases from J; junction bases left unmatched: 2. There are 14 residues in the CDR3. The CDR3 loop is CASSPTGRSYEQYF. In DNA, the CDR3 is TGTGCCAGCTCACCGACAGGGCGCTCCTACGAGCAGTACTTC.

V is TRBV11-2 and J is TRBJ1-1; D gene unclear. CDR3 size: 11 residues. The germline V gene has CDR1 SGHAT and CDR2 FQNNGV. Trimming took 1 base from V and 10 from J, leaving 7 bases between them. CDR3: CASSLGQTAFF. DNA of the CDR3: TGTGCCAGCAGCTTAGGGCAGACAGCTTTCTTT.

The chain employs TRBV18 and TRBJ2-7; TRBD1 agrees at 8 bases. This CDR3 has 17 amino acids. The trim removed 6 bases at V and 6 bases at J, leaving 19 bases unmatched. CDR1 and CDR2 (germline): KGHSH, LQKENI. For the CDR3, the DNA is TGTGCCAGCTCGCAAACACCCAGGGGGCCAGGGTCGGGCGAGCAGTACTTC. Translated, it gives CASSQTPRGPGSGEQYF.

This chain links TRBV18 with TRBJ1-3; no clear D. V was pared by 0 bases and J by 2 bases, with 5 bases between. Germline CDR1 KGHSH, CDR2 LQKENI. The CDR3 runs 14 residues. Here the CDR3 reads CASSPPGTGNTIYF. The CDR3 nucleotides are TGTGCCAGCTCACCACCAGGGACTGGAAACACCATATATTTT. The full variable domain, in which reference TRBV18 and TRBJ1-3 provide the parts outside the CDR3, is NAGVMQNPRHLVRRRGQEARLRCSPMKGHSHVYWYRQLPEEGLKFMVYLQKENIIDESGMPKERFSAEFPKEGPSILRIQQVVRGDSAAYFCASSPPGTGNTIYFGEGSWLTVV.

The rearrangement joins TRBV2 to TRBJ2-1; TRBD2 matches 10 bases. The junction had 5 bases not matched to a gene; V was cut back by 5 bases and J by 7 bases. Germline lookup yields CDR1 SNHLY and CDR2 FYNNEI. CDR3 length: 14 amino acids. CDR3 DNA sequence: TGTGCCAGCAGTAGCGGGGGGGCTGGGAATGAGCAGTTCTTC. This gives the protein CASSSGGAGNEQFF.

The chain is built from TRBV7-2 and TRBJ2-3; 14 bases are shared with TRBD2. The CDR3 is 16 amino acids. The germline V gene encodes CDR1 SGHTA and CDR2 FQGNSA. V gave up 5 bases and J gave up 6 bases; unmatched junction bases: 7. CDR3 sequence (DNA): TGTGCCAGCAGCCCGACTAGCGGGGGGGTTTCGGATACGCAGTATTTT. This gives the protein CASSPTSGGVSDTQYF.